This T cell receptor beta chain stems from a study of shared clonotypes between healthy human individuals. Study-wide results and limits: Genetic and exposure-history diversity was limited by the few donors.

The V segment lost 4 bases and the J segment 9 bases; nucleotides outside the gene matches: 15. From germline, CDR1 is SGHNT and CDR2 YENEEA. The CDR3 loop spans 17 amino acids. The donors were all Caucasian adults (living in Nashville, Tennessee). Deep was the level used in running the assay. Only in-frame clones appear in the TCRdb table, and some are missing; sequencing was by immunoSEQ multiplex PCR. The sample has approximately 500,000 clones, 79% seen once. Note on this clone: The antigen remains undetermined.

The receptor comes from a woman in her 40s in good health. Some clones in this sample may be carry-over from other donors' samples. The source material was PBMCs. The chain joins TRBV11-3 to TRBJ2-2; 9 bases match TRBD1. This CDR3 is CASSSRDRESGIRELFF. The CDR3 DNA follows: TGTGCCAGCAGCTCCCGGGACAGGGAATCCGGAATCAGGGAGCTGTTTTTT.